These 12 T cell receptor beta chains originate from one sample sequenced in a study of blood T cells in healthy people across ages. PCR was performed a second time for 7 to 11 cycles using a sample-barcoded 5' primer and a J-beta primer mix. TCRdb itself ran the 5' RACE reads through MiXCR, one entry per CDR3 protein. The sample lists under 2,000,000 distinct CDR3 sequences, less than 50% occurring once. The source material was blood. All receptors derive from a middle-aged woman in good health.

The J gene is TRBJ2-7, the V gene TRBV6-6; D is perhaps TRBD1 or TRBD2 (5 bases each). This CDR3 is built from 14 residues. The V end lost 1 base, the J end lost 6 bases, and 13 bases lay between the germline ends. Germline V gives CDR1 MNHNY, CDR2 SVGAGI (reference sequence). The chain's CDR3 is CASSYYGASPEQYF. For the CDR3, the DNA is TGTGCCAGCAGTTACTACGGGGCCTCCCCCGAGCAGTACTTC.

V usage is TRBV4-1 and J usage is TRBJ1-5; no firm D call. V was pared by 3 bases and J by 7 bases, with 10 bases between. The CDR3 runs to 13 residues. Germline V gene data show CDR1 as MGHRA and CDR2 as YSYEKL. The CDR3: CASSHEDGQPQHF. The DNA for the CDR3 is TGCGCCAGCAGCCACGAGGACGGCCAGCCCCAGCATTTT.

The CDR3 bases are TGTGCCAGCAGCACCACGGGAGCATGGGCCCAGTACTTC. This sequence encodes CASSTTGAWAQYF. The gene calls are TRBV7-9 and TRBJ2-5; perhaps TRBD2 as D (6 bases). Germline assignment: CDR1 SEHNR and CDR2 FQNEAQ (reference sequence). The V and J ends lost 5 bases and 9 bases respectively, with 16 bases between them. The CDR3 contains 13 residues.

The V and J genes are TRBV28 and TRBJ1-6, with a tentative D call TRBD1 (5 bases). CDR3 length: 15 residues. Germline V gives CDR1 MDHEN, CDR2 SYDVKM. V lost 7 bases and J 7 bases, leaving 17 bases between the germline ends. CDR3 sequence (DNA): TGTGCCAGCATTAACGGGGGAGAATTCAATTCACCCCTCCACTTT. Its protein is CASINGGEFNSPLHF.

V and J are TRBV2 and TRBJ2-1; 7 bases line up with TRBD1. Per the germline V gene, CDR1 is SNHLY and CDR2 is FYNNEI. V dropped 9 bases and J dropped 6; count of bases not matched to a gene: 11. The CDR3 sequence is 14 residues long. The chain's CDR3 is CARRGVPGGNEQFF. In DNA form, the CDR3 reads TGTGCCAGACGCGGCGTACCAGGGGGCAATGAGCAGTTCTTC.

This clonotype has a handful of counts. The rearrangement uses TRBV7-2 and TRBJ2-1, with TRBD2 matching over 11 bases. After removal of 1 base from V and 12 bases from J, the junction contained 2 bases not matched to a gene. This CDR3 has 13 residues. In germline, CDR1 is SGHTA, CDR2 FQGNSA. The CDR3 DNA is TGTGCCAGCAGCTTAGATCTAGCGGGGGGGCAGTTCTTC. Translated: CASSLDLAGGQFF.

V and J are TRBV7-6 and TRBJ2-3, with D unresolved. CDR3 size: 11 residues. CDR1 is SGHVS, CDR2 FNYEAQ, per germline. The V gene lost 1 base and the J gene lost 10 bases, with 6 bases spanning the gap. CDR3: CASSLEAAQYF. CDR3 DNA: TGTGCCAGCAGCTTAGAGGCGGCGCAGTATTTT. The variable domain in full, with the rest retrieved from reference TRBV7-6 and TRBJ2-3, is GAGVSQSPRYKVTKRGQDVALRCDPISGHVSLYWYRQALGQGPEFLTYFNYEAQQDKSGLPNDRFSAERPEGSISTLTIQRTEQRDSAMYRCASSLEAAQYFGPGTRLTVL.

The chain links TRBV6-6 to TRBJ2-3; 7 positions agree with TRBD2. The CDR3 runs 16 residues. With 0 bases clipped from V and 4 bases from J, the junction kept 7 bases outside the gene matches. Germline CDR1 and CDR2: MNHNY and SVGAGI (reference sequence). CDR3 nucleotides: TGTGCCAGCAGTTACTCGAAGAGTAGCGGGTCAGATACGCAGTATTTT. This gives the protein CASSYSKSSGSDTQYF.

The V call is TRBV3-1, the J call TRBJ1-5; D is possibly TRBD1 (5 bases). Trimming removed 0 bases at V and 12 bases at J, with 12 bases between. There are 13 residues in the CDR3. Germline assignment: CDR1 LGHDT and CDR2 YNNKEL (reference sequence). CDR3 region: CASSQDVGRDQHF. Written as DNA, the CDR3 is TGTGCCAGCAGCCAAGATGTGGGCAGGGACCAGCATTTT.

The chain uses TRBV28 and TRBJ2-3; D remains ambiguous. Trimming left V 5 bases short and J 4 bases short, with 10 bases between. CDR1 is MDHEN, CDR2 SYDVKM, per germline. This CDR3 region has 13 residues. The CDR3 DNA is TGTGCCAGCAGTGTCCCCCGGGCAGATACGCAGTATTTT. Amino acids: CASSVPRADTQYF.

This clonotype was picked up a small number of times. The chain employs TRBV13 and TRBJ2-5; 8 bases are shared with TRBD2. V lost 4 bases and J lost 1; bases outside the gene matches: 11. CDR3 length: 17 amino acids. Germline CDR1 and CDR2: PRHDT and FYEKMQ (reference sequence). The CDR3 bases are TGTGCCAGCAGCTACCCCACGGTCGGGGGGGTCCAAGAGACCCAGTACTTC. Translated: CASSYPTVGGVQETQYF.

This clonotype turned up a few times. CDR3 nucleotide sequence: TGTGCCAGCGGGATCATCTCCTACGAGCAGTACTTC. Protein: CASGIISYEQYF. The chain is built from TRBV28 and TRBJ2-7; D remains ambiguous. This CDR3 is 12 amino acids long. V lost 8 bases and J lost 0, with 8 bases in between. Germline V CDR1 and CDR2: MDHEN, SYDVKM.